The rows below give T cell receptor beta chains drawn from one sample of a study of glioma-infiltrating T cells. Each CDR3 protein gets one entry after TCRdb re-called the multiplex PCR reads with MiXCR. The repertoire holds approximately 190,000 distinct CDR3 sequences, roughly 32% seen once, with around 20% in the top ten. The sample consisted of glioma tissue, nonneoplastic brain tissue, or PBMCs (not recorded which). The receptor set was obtained from a human donor with low-grade glioma or glioblastoma, undergoing nonglioma brain surgery, or in good health (not recorded which). The CDR3 runs from the conserved cysteine through the conserved F or W.

TRBV27	CASSYRRAVSTDTQYF
TRBV28	CASSDPSTGGRSDTQYF
TRBV27	CASSYDRNYGYTF
TRBV19	CASSISDLRADTQYF
TRBV14	CASSQDSPSTDTQYF
TRBV29-1	CSVEPGLALPGLF
TRBV20-1	CSARVAVSYNEQFF
TRBV20-1	CSAIFAGTSGRKTQYF
TRBV2	CASRALGLAGGQQYF
TRBV3-1	CSSSLSRVQNEQFF
TRBV27	CASSLGLAGVTDTQYF
TRBV6-1	CASNLLAGVETQYF
TRBV7-2	CASSLGGRQGYNEQFF
TRBV28	CASSDLQGAGELFF
TRBV6-5	CANSNSAGFNQPQHF
TRBV4-2	CASSQDLAGGMIEQFF
TRBV29-1	CSVGLANQETQYF
TRBV5-1	CASSLGDREGYGYTF
TRBV6-1	CASNTSGTNQETQYF
TRBV7-8	CASSLSAGYQPQHF
TRBV19	CASSSRGTGEPQHF
TRBV4-1	CASSQEGTLAEETQYF
TRBV27	CASSLARGRSWGGEQYF
TRBV7-2	CASSLRQGQEAFF
TRBV6-1	CASSSGQVYNSPLHF
TRBV5-1	CASSWGGGSSYNEQFF
TRBV7-8	CASSLGGIGNEKLFF
TRBV7-3	CATSFGPAEKLFF
TRBV20-1	CSALKDDTQYF
TRBV27	CASSLSGWTTEAFF
TRBV28	CASSRPGEGSAGANVLTF
TRBV6-1	CASSSEGQGIREQYF
TRBV5-4	CASSPGLTPYEQYF
TRBV20-1	CSARRDEETQYF
TRBV20-1	CSAIATLGYNEQFF
TRBV28	CASSLSPNQPQHF
TRBV3-1	CASSQDLVPGTEEGEQFF
TRBV3-1	CASSQGAGTSIYNEQFF
TRBV20-1	CSAADSSSYEQYF
TRBV10-3	CAKTPHEQYF
TRBV19	CASKGTWVPKNIQYF
TRBV6-5	CASTGLAGGETQYF
TRBV5-1	CASRDGRTTNEKLFF
TRBV27	CASSLSGRLYEQYF
TRBV7-9	CASSLGLYDSDTYNEQFF